Listed below are T cell receptor beta chains from one sample, sequenced in a study of radiation and T cells in renal cell carcinoma. Libraries were prepared by immunoSEQ multiplex PCR; TCRdb keeps only in-frame clonotypes and omits some of them. Counted here are tens of thousands of clones, 70% to 80% occurring once; the ten biggest clones make up under 7%. The sequenced sample was blood, obtained from a patient whose treatment included radiotherapy and nephrectomy. These receptors were collected from a man in his sixties with renal cell carcinoma. The CDR3 runs from the conserved cysteine through the conserved F or W. Each record gives: J gene, V gene, D gene, clone size, CDR3 length, CDR3 protein, CDR3 DNA. D genes are given only for firm matches. Clone sizes are given selectively: once, few, many, or a class where the clone is expanded.

TRBJ1-2,TRBV19,NA,NA,14,CASRGTATNYGYTF,TGTGCCAGTAGGGGGACGGCAACTAACTATGGCTACACCTTC
TRBJ1-1,TRBV27,NA,few,16,CASSFRWVSANTEAFF,TGTGCCAGCAGTTTTCGGTGGGTCAGTGCGAACACTGAAGCTTTCTTT
TRBJ2-7,TRBV7-9,TRBD1,NA,13,CASSLPGGYEQYF,TGTGCCAGCAGCTTACCAGGGGGCTACGAGCAGTACTTC
TRBJ2-5,TRBV4-3,NA,medium-sized,15,CASSPPQDAWETQYF,TGCGCCAGCAGCCCCCCCCAGGACGCCTGGGAGACCCAGTACTTC
TRBJ2-1,TRBV14,NA,NA,15,CASSRYSGATNEQFF,TGTGCCAGCAGCCGTTATTCGGGAGCTACTAATGAGCAGTTCTTC
TRBJ2-2,TRBV5-4,NA,NA,14,CASSLDREARELFF,TGTGCCAGCAGTTTAGACAGGGAGGCCCGGGAGCTGTTTTTT
TRBJ2-2,TRBV29-1,TRBD2,NA,15,CSVETGTSRERELFF,TGCAGCGTTGAAACCGGGACTAGCCGTGAGAGAGAGCTGTTTTTT
TRBJ2-3,TRBV10-1,TRBD2,NA,16,CASSERRASGADTQYF,TGCGCCAGCAGTGAGAGAAGGGCTAGCGGGGCAGATACGCAGTATTTT
TRBJ2-7,TRBV5-1,TRBD1,NA,14,CASSQTQGALEQYF,TGCGCCAGCAGCCAGACACAGGGGGCGCTTGAGCAGTACTTC
TRBJ1-2,TRBV5-6,TRBD1,NA,13,CASRGTVNYGYTF,TGTGCCAGCAGGGGGACAGTGAACTATGGCTACACCTTC
TRBJ1-5,TRBV11-1,NA,NA,11,CASSPNQPQHF,TGTGCCAGCAGCCCCAATCAGCCCCAGCATTTT
TRBJ2-7,TRBV4-3,TRBD1,once,14,CASSQFQGAREQYF,TGCGCCAGCAGCCAATTTCAGGGGGCGCGAGAGCAGTACTTC
TRBJ2-1,TRBV9,TRBD1,few,16,CASSVSGQGSHNEQFF,TGTGCCAGCAGCGTATCTGGACAGGGGAGCCACAATGAGCAGTTCTTC
TRBJ2-7,TRBV5-1,TRBD1,NA,14,CASSLLGGTYEQYF,TGCGCCAGCAGCTTGTTAGGGGGCACCTACGAGCAGTACTTC
TRBJ2-1,TRBV5-1,NA,few,15,CASSLGQTIPGEQFF,TGCGCCAGCAGCCTCGGGCAGACTATCCCCGGGGAGCAGTTCTTC
TRBJ1-5,TRBV19,NA,NA,13,CASSFGGNQPQHF,TGTGCCAGTAGTTTCGGAGGTAATCAGCCCCAGCATTTT
TRBJ2-4,TRBV19,NA,NA,15,CASSTPEGAKNIQYF,TGTGCCAGTAGTACCCCGGAAGGGGCCAAAAACATTCAGTACTTC
TRBJ2-5,TRBV7-3,TRBD2,NA,15,CASSPNGLAGETQYF,TGTGCCAGCAGCCCGAACGGACTAGCGGGAGAGACCCAGTACTTC
TRBJ1-4,TRBV30,NA,NA,15,CAWSVGGAAGEKLFF,TGTGCCTGGAGTGTCGGGGGGGCAGCTGGAGAAAAACTGTTTTTT
TRBJ2-4,TRBV18,NA,once,17,CASSPPERLGSKNIQYF,TGTGCCAGCTCACCACCGGAACGGCTCGGGTCCAAAAACATTCAGTACTTC
TRBJ1-4,TRBV7-2,TRBD1,NA,17,CASSQDRDLSAGEKLFF,TGTGCCAGCAGTCAAGACAGGGATCTTTCAGCGGGTGAAAAACTGTTTTTT
TRBJ1-2,TRBV27,NA,NA,14,CASSFRERDYGYTF,TGTGCCAGTTCTTTTAGGGAGAGGGACTATGGCTACACCTTC
TRBJ2-3,TRBV2,TRBD2,NA,15,CASSGGLAGADTQYF,TGTGCCAGCAGCGGTGGACTAGCGGGAGCAGATACGCAGTATTTT
TRBJ1-2,TRBV5-1,NA,NA,14,CASSLGAVDYGYTF,TGCGCCAGCAGCTTGGGAGCCGTAGACTATGGCTACACCTTC
TRBJ2-1,TRBV11-2,NA,once,11,CASSPSLEQFF,TGTGCCAGCAGCCCCTCTCTTGAGCAGTTCTTC
TRBJ2-6,TRBV7-8,NA,once,15,CASSLEGAGANVLTF,TGTGCCAGCAGCTTAGAGGGGGCTGGGGCCAACGTCCTGACTTTC
TRBJ2-5,TRBV30,TRBD2,few,12,CAWKAGGETQYF,TGTGCCTGGAAGGCGGGGGGAGAGACCCAGTACTTC
TRBJ1-2,TRBV18,NA,NA,12,CASSPDNYGYTF,TGTGCCAGCTCACCCGATAACTATGGCTACACCTTC
TRBJ2-2,TRBV9,NA,NA,16,CASSVVGGPNTGELFF,TGTGCCAGCAGCGTAGTTGGAGGGCCGAACACCGGGGAGCTGTTTTTT
TRBJ1-1,TRBV18,NA,NA,13,CASSPWAHTEAFF,TGTGCCAGCTCACCCTGGGCACATACTGAAGCTTTCTTT
TRBJ2-2,TRBV7-2,TRBD2,NA,19,CASSLNWEGLAGVTGELFF,TGTGCCAGCAGCTTAAATTGGGAAGGATTAGCGGGAGTCACCGGGGAGCTGTTTTTT
TRBJ2-6,TRBV7-9,NA,few,14,CASSLPPGANVLTF,TGTGCCAGCAGCTTGCCCCCTGGGGCCAACGTCCTGACTTTC
TRBJ1-4,TRBV6-1,NA,NA,15,CASSEQGGSWEKLFF,TGTGCCAGCAGTGAACAGGGAGGGAGTTGGGAAAAACTGTTTTTT
TRBJ1-2,TRBV11-2,NA,NA,11,CASSLGSVYTF,TGTGCCAGCAGCTTAGGCTCGGTCTACACCTTC
TRBJ2-1,TRBV18,TRBD2,NA,18,CASSPPGLAGGIYNEQFF,TGTGCCAGCTCACCGCCGGGACTAGCGGGGGGGATCTACAATGAGCAGTTCTTC
TRBJ2-3,TRBV4-1,NA,once,15,CASSSDARSTDTQYF,TGCGCCAGCAGCAGTGACGCGCGTAGCACAGATACGCAGTATTTT
TRBJ1-3,TRBV7-6,NA,NA,15,CASSLRGESGNTIYF,TGTGCCAGCAGCTTACGCGGGGAATCTGGAAACACCATATATTTT
TRBJ1-1,TRBV7-9,NA,NA,12,CASSKEGSEAFF,TGTGCCAGCAGCAAGGAGGGGTCCGAAGCTTTCTTT
TRBJ1-2,TRBV29-1,TRBD1,medium-sized,15,CSVDGQGKGNYGYTF,TGCAGCGTTGACGGACAGGGGAAGGGTAACTATGGCTACACCTTC
TRBJ1-2,TRBV11-3,NA,NA,13,CASRGGRSDGYTF,TGTGCCAGCAGGGGGGGCAGGAGTGATGGCTACACCTTC
TRBJ2-5,TRBV10-3,TRBD2,NA,12,CAISGAGETQYF,TGTGCCATCAGTGGAGCGGGGGAGACCCAGTACTTC
TRBJ2-1,TRBV11-1,TRBD1,NA,16,CASSSRQGASYNEQFF,TGTGCCAGCAGCTCCCGACAGGGGGCGTCCTACAATGAGCAGTTCTTC
TRBJ1-2,TRBV5-4,NA,NA,14,CASSPGGMDYGYTF,TGTGCCAGCAGCCCCGGGGGGATGGACTATGGCTACACCTTC
TRBJ1-4,TRBV7-9,NA,NA,15,CASGPTGSTNEKLFF,TGTGCCAGCGGTCCTACAGGGTCGACTAATGAAAAACTGTTTTTT
TRBJ2-5,TRBV25-1,NA,NA,14,CASSERGFQETQYF,TGTGCCAGCAGTGAGCGCGGTTTCCAAGAGACCCAGTACTTC
TRBJ2-1,TRBV7-2,NA,NA,14,CASSPLTGNNEQFF,TGTGCCAGCAGCCCGCTTACCGGGAATAATGAGCAGTTCTTC
TRBJ2-2,TRBV9,TRBD2,NA,16,CASSGRAGIAGGELFF,TGTGCCAGCAGTGGGAGAGCCGGGATAGCGGGTGGTGAGCTGTTTTTT
TRBJ2-3,TRBV7-2,TRBD2,NA,16,CASSLEPGLVADTQYF,TGTGCCAGCAGCTTAGAACCGGGACTAGTTGCAGATACGCAGTATTTT
TRBJ2-7,TRBV7-9,NA,NA,11,CASSATYEQYF,TGTGCCAGCAGCGCTACCTACGAGCAGTACTTC
TRBJ2-1,TRBV9,NA,once,14,CASSARTGTNEQFF,TGTGCCAGCAGCGCCCGAACAGGGACGAATGAGCAGTTCTTC
TRBJ2-1,TRBV5-4,NA,NA,14,CASSLGGGYDEQFF,TGTGCCAGCAGCTTGGGGGGAGGATATGATGAGCAGTTCTTC
TRBJ2-2,TRBV18,TRBD1,NA,15,CASSPFTGDTGELFF,TGTGCCAGCTCACCCTTTACAGGGGACACCGGGGAGCTGTTTTTT
TRBJ2-3,TRBV7-7,NA,NA,16,CASSPRPQGRPDTQYF,TGTGCCAGCAGCCCACGACCCCAGGGGCGGCCAGATACGCAGTATTTT